This T cell receptor (beta chain) is drawn from a study of blood T cells in healthy people across ages. The CDR3 is made up of 15 amino acids. Germline CDR1 reads SGDLS; CDR2 reads YYNGEE. Trimming at V came to 3 bases and at J to 12 bases, leaving 6 bases not matched to a gene. For the second PCR, which ran for roughly 7 to 11 cycles, a sample-barcoded 5' primer and a J-beta primer mix were used. TCRdb used MiXCR to reprocess the 5' RACE reads, holding one entry per CDR3 protein. The table records fewer than 900,000 distinct CDR3 sequences, approximately 43% of them present only once. In this sample, this clonotype turned up a few times.

This receptor was identified in a woman aged 55-69 years in good health. The chain links TRBV9 to TRBJ2-1; TRBD2 aligns across 16 bases. Sequencing was carried out using blood. CDR3 DNA sequence: TGTGCCAGCAGCGCCCAAGGGACTAGCGGGGGGGTGCAGTTCTTC. Translating gives CASSAQGTSGGVQFF.